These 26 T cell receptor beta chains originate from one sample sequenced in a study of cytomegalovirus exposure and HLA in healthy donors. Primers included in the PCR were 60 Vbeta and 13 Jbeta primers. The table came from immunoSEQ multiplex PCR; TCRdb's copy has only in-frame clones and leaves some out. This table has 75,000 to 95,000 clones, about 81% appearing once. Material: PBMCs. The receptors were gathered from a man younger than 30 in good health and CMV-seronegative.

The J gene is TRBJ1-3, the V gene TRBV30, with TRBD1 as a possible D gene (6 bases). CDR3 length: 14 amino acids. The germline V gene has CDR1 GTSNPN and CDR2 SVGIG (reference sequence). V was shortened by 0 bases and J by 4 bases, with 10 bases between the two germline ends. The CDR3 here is CAWSVSRGGNTIYF. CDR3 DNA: TGTGCCTGGAGTGTATCCAGGGGCGGAAACACCATATATTTT.

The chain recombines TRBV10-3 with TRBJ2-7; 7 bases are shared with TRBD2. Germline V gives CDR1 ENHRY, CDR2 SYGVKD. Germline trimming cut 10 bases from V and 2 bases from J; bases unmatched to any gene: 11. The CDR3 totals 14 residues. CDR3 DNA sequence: TGTGCCACCCGGGTTGGGGCGGGGGCCTACGAGCAGTACTTC. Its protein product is CATRVGAGAYEQYF.

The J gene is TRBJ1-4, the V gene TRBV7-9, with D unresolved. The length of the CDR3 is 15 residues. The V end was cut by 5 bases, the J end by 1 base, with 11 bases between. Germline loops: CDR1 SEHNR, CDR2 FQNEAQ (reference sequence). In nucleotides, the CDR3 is TGTGCCAGCAGCGCGTCTAGCGGAACTAATGAAAAACTGTTTTTT. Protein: CASSASSGTNEKLFF.

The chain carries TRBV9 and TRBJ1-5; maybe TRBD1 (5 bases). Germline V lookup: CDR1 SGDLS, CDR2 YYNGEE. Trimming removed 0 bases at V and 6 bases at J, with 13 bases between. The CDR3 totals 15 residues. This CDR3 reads CASSVGAGDFQPQHF. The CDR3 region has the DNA TGTGCCAGCAGCGTAGGGGCGGGGGATTTTCAGCCCCAGCATTTT.

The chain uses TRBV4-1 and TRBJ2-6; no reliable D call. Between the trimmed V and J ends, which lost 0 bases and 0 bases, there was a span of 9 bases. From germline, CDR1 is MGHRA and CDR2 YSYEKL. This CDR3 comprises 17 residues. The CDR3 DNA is TGCGCCAGCAGCCAAGAGACGGGTAGCTCTGGGGCCAACGTCCTGACTTTC. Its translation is CASSQETGSSGANVLTF.

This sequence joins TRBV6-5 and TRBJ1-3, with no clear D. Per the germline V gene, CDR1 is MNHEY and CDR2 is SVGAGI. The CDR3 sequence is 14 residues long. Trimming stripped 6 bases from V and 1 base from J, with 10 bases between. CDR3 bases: TGTGCCAGCAGCTCGACGGAGTCTGGAAACACCATATATTTT. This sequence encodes CASSSTESGNTIYF.

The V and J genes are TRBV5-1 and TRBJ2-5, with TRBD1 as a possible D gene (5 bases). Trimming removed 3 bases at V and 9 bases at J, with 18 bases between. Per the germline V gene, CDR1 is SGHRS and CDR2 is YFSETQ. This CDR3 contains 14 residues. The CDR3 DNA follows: TGCGCCAGCAGCTGGGCTGACAGCACTGAGGCCCAGTACTTC. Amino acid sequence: CASSWADSTEAQYF.

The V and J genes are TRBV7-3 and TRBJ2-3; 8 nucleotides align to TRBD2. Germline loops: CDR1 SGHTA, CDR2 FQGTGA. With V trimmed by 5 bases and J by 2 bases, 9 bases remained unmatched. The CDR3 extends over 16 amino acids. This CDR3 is CASSPMGAGATDTQYF. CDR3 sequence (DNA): TGTGCCAGCAGCCCCATGGGAGCGGGGGCCACAGATACGCAGTATTTT.

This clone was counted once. The CDR3 DNA reads TGTGCCAGTAGTAGACAACAGGGAATATGGGATACGCAGTATTTT. As protein: CASSRQQGIWDTQYF. The chain is built from TRBV19 and TRBJ2-3; D is perhaps TRBD1 (6 bases). The CDR3 contains 15 residues. The germline V gene encodes CDR1 LNHDA and CDR2 SQIVND (reference sequence). V dropped 4 bases and J dropped 6 bases, with 17 bases sitting between them.

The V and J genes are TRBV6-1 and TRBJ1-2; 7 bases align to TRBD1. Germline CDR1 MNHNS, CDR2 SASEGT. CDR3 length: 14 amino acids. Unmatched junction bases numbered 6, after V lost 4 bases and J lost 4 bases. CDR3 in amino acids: CASSAATGSYGYTF. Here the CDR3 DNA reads TGTGCCAGCAGTGCCGCGACAGGGAGCTATGGCTACACCTTC.

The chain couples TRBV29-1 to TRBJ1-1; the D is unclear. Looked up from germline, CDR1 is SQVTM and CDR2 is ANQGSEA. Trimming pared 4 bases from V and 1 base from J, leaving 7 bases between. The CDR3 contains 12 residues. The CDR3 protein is CSVGNRNTEAFF. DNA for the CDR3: TGCAGCGTTGGAAACAGGAACACTGAAGCTTTCTTT.

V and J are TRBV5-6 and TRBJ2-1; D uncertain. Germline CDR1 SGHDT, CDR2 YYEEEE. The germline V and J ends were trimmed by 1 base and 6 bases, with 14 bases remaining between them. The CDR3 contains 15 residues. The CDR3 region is CASSLRRRLGNEQFF. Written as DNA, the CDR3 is TGTGCCAGCAGCTTGAGGCGTAGGCTAGGCAATGAGCAGTTCTTC.

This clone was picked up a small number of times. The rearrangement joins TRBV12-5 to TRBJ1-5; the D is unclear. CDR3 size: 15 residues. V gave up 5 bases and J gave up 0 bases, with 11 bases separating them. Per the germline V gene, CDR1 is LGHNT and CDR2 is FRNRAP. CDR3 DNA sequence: TGTGCTAGTGGTCTCCACACAAGTAGCAATCAGCCCCAGCATTTT. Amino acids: CASGLHTSSNQPQHF.

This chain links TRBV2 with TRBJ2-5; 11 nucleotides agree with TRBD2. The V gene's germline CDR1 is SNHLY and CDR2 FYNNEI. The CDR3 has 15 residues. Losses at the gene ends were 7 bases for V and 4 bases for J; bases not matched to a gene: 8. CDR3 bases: TGTGCCAGCAATAGACTAGCGGGAATAGGAGAGACCCAGTACTTC. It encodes CASNRLAGIGETQYF.

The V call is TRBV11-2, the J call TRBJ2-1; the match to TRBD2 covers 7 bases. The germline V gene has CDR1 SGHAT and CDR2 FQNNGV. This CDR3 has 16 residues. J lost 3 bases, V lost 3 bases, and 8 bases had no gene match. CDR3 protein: CASSLGSAGDYNEQFF. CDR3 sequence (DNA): TGTGCCAGCAGCTTGGGGTCGGCGGGAGACTACAATGAGCAGTTCTTC.

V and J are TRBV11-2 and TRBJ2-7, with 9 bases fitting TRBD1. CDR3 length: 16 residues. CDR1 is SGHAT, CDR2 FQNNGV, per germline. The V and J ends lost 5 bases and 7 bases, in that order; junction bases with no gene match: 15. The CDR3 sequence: CASSHRPGQGKREQYF. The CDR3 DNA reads TGTGCCAGCAGCCATAGACCCGGACAGGGGAAGAGAGAGCAGTACTTC.

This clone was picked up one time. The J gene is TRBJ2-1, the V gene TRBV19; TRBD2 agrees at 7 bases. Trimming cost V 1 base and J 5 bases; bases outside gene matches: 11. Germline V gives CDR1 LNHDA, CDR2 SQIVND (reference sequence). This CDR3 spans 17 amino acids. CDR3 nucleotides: TGTGCCAGTAGTATAGTTGGCTGGGGGAGGGCGGACAATGAGCAGTTCTTC. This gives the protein CASSIVGWGRADNEQFF.

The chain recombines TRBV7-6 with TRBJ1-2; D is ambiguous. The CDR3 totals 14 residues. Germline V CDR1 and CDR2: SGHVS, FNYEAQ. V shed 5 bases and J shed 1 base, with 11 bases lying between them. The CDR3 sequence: CASSPAGSNYGYTF. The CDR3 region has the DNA TGTGCCAGCAGCCCAGCCGGGAGTAACTATGGCTACACCTTC.

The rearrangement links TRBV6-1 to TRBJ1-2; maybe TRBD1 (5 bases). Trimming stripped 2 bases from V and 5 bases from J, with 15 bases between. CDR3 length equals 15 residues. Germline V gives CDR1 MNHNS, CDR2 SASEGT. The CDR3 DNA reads TGTGCCAGCAGTGAAAAAGCGGGGCAGGGATATGGCTACACCTTC. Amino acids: CASSEKAGQGYGYTF.

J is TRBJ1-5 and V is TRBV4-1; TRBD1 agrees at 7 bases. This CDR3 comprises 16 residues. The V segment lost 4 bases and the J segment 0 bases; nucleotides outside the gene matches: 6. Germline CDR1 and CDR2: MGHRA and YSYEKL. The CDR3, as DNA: TGCGCCAGCAGCCTTTCATCAGGGGGTAGCAATCAGCCCCAGCATTTT. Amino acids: CASSLSSGGSNQPQHF.

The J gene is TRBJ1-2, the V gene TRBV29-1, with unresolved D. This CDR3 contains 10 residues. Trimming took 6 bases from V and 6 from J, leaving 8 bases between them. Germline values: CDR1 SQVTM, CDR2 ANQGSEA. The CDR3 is CSVRLDGYTF. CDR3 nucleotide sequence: TGCAGCGTAAGACTCGATGGCTACACCTTC.

CDR3 coding DNA: TGTGCCTGGAGTGGGGCCGAGCAGTACTTC. It encodes CAWSGAEQYF. The chain has TRBV30 and TRBJ2-7, with unresolved D. Germline V gene lookup returns CDR1 GTSNPN and CDR2 SVGIG (reference sequence). The CDR3 has 10 residues. Trimming removed 1 base at V and 6 bases at J, with 4 bases between.

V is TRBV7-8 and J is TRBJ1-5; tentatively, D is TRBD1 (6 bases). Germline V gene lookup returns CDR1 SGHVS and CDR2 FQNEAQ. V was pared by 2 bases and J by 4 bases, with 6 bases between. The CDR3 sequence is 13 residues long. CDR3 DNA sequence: TGTGCCAGCAGCTTACAGGGGAATCAGCCCCAGCATTTT. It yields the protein CASSLQGNQPQHF.

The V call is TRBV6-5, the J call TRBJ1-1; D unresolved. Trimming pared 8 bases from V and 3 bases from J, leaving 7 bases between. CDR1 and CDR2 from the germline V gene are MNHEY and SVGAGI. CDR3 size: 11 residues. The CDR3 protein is CASRGDTEAFF. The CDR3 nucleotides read TGTGCCAGCCGGGGAGACACTGAAGCTTTCTTT.

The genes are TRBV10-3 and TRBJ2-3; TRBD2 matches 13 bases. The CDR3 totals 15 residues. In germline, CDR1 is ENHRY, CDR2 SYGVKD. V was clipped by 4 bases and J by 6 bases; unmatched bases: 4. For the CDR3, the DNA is TGTGCCATCAGTGTACTAGCGGGAGGGGGGGATACGCAGTATTTT. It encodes CAISVLAGGGDTQYF.

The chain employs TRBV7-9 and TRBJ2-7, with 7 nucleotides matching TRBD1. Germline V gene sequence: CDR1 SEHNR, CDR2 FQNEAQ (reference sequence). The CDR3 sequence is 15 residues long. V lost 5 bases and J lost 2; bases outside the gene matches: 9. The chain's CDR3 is CASSPRQGRTYEQYF. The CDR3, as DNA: TGTGCCAGCAGCCCTCGACAGGGCCGAACCTACGAGCAGTACTTC.